Reported below is one T cell receptor (beta chain). The assay was immunoSEQ multiplex PCR, and TCRdb's table has in-frame clones only and misses some. Found here are roughly 410,000 clones, about nine tenths of them singletons; the top ten hold roughly 1.6%. The source of the sample is a study of blood T cell repertoires in COVID-19. As for the study in general: The origin of the acute and convalescent COVID-19 samples was the United States, Italy and Spain. PBMCs, B-cell-depleted T cells, or T cells provided the cDNA or gDNA that made up the material.

Seattle researchers signed up patients amid active infection and tracked them longitudinally. V gave up 0 bases and J gave up 0 bases, with 12 bases separating them. Germline CDR1 reads SNHLY; CDR2 reads FYNNEI. This CDR3 region has 17 residues. Sequencing was performed on peripheral blood. The V gene is TRBV2, the J gene TRBJ1-3; D remains unclear. This sequence was found in a woman between 40 and 50 years old with COVID-19, enrolled during active disease. The CDR3 here is CASSEAPIGSSGNTIYF. CDR3 nucleotides: TGTGCCAGCAGTGAAGCCCCGATAGGGAGCTCTGGAAACACCATATATTTT.